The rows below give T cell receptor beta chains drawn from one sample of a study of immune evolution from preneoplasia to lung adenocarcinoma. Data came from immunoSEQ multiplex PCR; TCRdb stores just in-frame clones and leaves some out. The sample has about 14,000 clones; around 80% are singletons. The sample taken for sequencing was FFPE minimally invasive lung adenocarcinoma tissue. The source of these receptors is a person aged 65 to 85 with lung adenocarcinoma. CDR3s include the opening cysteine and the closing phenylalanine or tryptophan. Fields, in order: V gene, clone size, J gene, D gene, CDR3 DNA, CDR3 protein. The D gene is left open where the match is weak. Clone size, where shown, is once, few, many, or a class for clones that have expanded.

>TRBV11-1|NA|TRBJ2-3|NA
TGTGCCAGCAGCTTAGTATCCCGCACAGATACGCAGTATTTT
CASSLVSRTDTQYF
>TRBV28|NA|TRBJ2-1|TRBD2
TGTGCCAGCAGTTTATGGGCTAGCGGGGTCGATGAGCAGTTCTTC
CASSLWASGVDEQFF
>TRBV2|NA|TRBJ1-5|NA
TGTGCCAGCAGCCGGGACTCATCAAATCAGCCCCAGCATTTT
CASSRDSSNQPQHF
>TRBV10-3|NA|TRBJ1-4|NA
TGTGCCATCAGTCCGGGGGCGGAAGAAAAACTGTTTTTT
CAISPGAEEKLFF
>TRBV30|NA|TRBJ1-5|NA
TGTGCCTGGAGCGCAGGGACGAATCAGCCCCAGCATTTT
CAWSAGTNQPQHF
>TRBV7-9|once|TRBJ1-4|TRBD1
TGTGCCAGCAGCCCGGACAGGGGGCGAGGGGAAAAACTGTTTTTT
CASSPDRGRGEKLFF
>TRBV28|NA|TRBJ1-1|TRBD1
TGTGCCAGCAGTTTAGCTGGGACAGATTCCACTGAAGCTTTCTTT
CASSLAGTDSTEAFF
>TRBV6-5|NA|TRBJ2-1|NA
TGTGCCAGCAGTTACCTGGGCTCCTACAATGAGCAGTTCTTC
CASSYLGSYNEQFF
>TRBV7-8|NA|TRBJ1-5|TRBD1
TGTGCCAGCAGTGAACAGGGGGCCGGCAATCAGCCCCAGCATTTT
CASSEQGAGNQPQHF
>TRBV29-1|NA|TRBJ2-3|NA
TGCAGCGTTGAAATCACCAGGCAGTCAATAGATACGCAGTATTTT
CSVEITRQSIDTQYF
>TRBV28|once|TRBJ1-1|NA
TGTGCCAGCAGTTTATTCACTGAAGCTTTCTTT
CASSLFTEAFF
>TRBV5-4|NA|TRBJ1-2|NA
TGTGCCAGCAGCTTGTCGACCAGTGAGAACTATGGCTACACCTTC
CASSLSTSENYGYTF
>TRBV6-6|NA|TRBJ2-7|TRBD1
TGTGCCAGCAGTTCACTAGACAGGGTAGGCGAGCAGTACTTC
CASSSLDRVGEQYF
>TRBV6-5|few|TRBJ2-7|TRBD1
TGTGCCAGCAGAAGGGGGCCCAGCTCCTACGAGCAGTACTTC
CASRRGPSSYEQYF
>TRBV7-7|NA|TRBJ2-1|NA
TGTGCTAGCAGCTTAGCGAGGGGGTCCGGTGAGCAGTTCTTC
CASSLARGSGEQFF
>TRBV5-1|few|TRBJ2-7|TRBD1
TGCGCCAGCAGCCTGTCCGGGACAGGGGTCGGCGAGCAGTACTTC
CASSLSGTGVGEQYF
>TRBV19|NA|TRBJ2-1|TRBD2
TGTGCCAGTGCGACTAGCCCTTATGACAATGAGCAGTTCTTC
CASATSPYDNEQFF
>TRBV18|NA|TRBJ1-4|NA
TGTGCCAGCTCACCGGGTGCAACTAATGAAAAACTGTTTTTT
CASSPGATNEKLFF
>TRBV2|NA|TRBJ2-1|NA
TGTGCCAGCAGTGAGGATGGGCTCCGTGGGTTGCAGTTCTTC
CASSEDGLRGLQFF
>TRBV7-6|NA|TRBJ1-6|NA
TGTGCCAGCAGCTTCGACAGCTCCTATAATTCACCCCTCCACTTT
CASSFDSSYNSPLHF
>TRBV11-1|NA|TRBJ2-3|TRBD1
TGTGCCAGCAGCTTAGGGGACAGGGCGTTCACAGATACGCAGTATTTT
CASSLGDRAFTDTQYF
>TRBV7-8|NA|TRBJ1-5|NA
TGTGCCAGCAGCTTAGTCCAGGGACAGCCCCAGCATTTT
CASSLVQGQPQHF
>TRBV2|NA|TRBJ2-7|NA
TGTGCCAGCAGTGAAGCGCAGGGGACCTCCTACGAGCAGTACTTC
CASSEAQGTSYEQYF
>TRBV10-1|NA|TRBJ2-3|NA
TGCGCCAGCAGTCGATCATACACAGATACGCAGTATTTT
CASSRSYTDTQYF
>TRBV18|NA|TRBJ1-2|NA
TGTGCCAGCTCAAGACAGGACTATGGCTACACCTTC
CASSRQDYGYTF
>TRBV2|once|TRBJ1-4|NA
TGTGCCAGCAGATCCGAAAAACTGTTTTTT
CASRSEKLFF
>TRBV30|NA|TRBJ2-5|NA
TGTGCCTCAGCCCCCCCGAAATCAAACGACAGACCGGAGACCCAGTACTTC
CASAPPKSNDRPETQYF
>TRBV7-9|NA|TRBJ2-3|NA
TGTGCCAGCAGCTTGCCTCCGGGACTCCACACAGATACGCAGTATTTT
CASSLPPGLHTDTQYF
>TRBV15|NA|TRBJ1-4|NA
TGTGCCACCAGCAGAAAACCTGGGAGTGGTAATGAAAAACTGTTTTTT
CATSRKPGSGNEKLFF
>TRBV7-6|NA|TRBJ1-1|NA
TGTGCCAGCAGCTCGCAGGGGTCCACTGAAGCTTTCTTT
CASSSQGSTEAFF
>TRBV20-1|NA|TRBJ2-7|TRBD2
TGCAGTGCTAGCAGCGGGACCGAGCAGTACTTC
CSASSGTEQYF
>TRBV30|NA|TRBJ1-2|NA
TGTGCCTGGAGTTTGTGGAACTATGGCTACACCTTC
CAWSLWNYGYTF
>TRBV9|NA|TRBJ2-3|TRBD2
TGTGCCAGCAGCGTACCAACGGGACTAGCCTCAGATACGCAGTATTTT
CASSVPTGLASDTQYF
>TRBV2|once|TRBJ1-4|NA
TGTGCCAGCAGTGAAGTCGGTGCAACTAATGAAAAACTGTTTTTT
CASSEVGATNEKLFF
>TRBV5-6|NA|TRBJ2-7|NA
TGTGCCAGCAGCTTGGGAGGTGATAACATTCCCCACGAGCAGTACTTC
CASSLGGDNIPHEQYF
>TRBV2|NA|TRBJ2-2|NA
TGTGCCAGCAAAGTGGGGGGAGGCACCGGGGAGCTGTTTTTT
CASKVGGGTGELFF
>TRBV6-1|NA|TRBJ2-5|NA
TGTGCCAGCAGTGATAGGGGTCGAGAGACCCAGTACTTC
CASSDRGRETQYF
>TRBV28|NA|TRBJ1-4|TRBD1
TGTGCCAGCAGCCAGAGGGCCGGACAGGTGGGCGAGAAACTGTTTTTT
CASSQRAGQVGEKLFF
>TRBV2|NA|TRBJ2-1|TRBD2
TGTGCCAGCAGAACTAGCGGGGGTTACAATGAGCAGTTCTTC
CASRTSGGYNEQFF
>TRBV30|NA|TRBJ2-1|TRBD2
TGTGCCTGGAGTGTGGGACTAGCTAACAATGAGCAGTTCTTC
CAWSVGLANNEQFF
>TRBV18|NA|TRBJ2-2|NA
TGTGCCAGCTCACCCACTGTCCAGGGGACCCTTAGAACCGGGGAGCTGTTTTTT
CASSPTVQGTLRTGELFF
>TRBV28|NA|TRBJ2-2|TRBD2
TGTGCCAGCAGTGAGGGAGGGAGGACCGGGGAGCTGTTTTTT
CASSEGGRTGELFF
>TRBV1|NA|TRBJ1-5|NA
TGCACCAGCAGCCAAGATCCCAGGAGCGATCAGCCCCAGCATTTT
CTSSQDPRSDQPQHF